Each of the 30 T cell receptor beta chains below was sequenced from the same sample in a study of blood T cell repertoires in COVID-19. Profiling relied on immunoSEQ multiplex PCR, and the TCRdb table lists in-frame clones only, not all of them. The table records 30,000 to 40,000 clones, 80% to 90% of them present only once. Sequenced material: peripheral blood. The receptors originated from a man aged 55 to 70 with active COVID-19.

This clone was seen only a few times. The chain is built from TRBV14 and TRBJ1-6, with 7 bases aligning to TRBD1. The V and J ends lost 4 bases and 8 bases, in that order; junction bases with no gene match: 17. This CDR3 is built from 18 residues. Germline V lookup: CDR1 SGHDN, CDR2 FVKESK. CDR3 sequence reads: CASSLPPEGAHNYSPLHF. CDR3 coding DNA: TGTGCCAGCAGCCTACCTCCCGAGGGGGCGCATAATTATTCACCCCTCCACTTT.

This clone was recorded only once. CDR3 bases: TGTGCCACCAGTGATTCGGCTAGCCGGAACACCGGGGAGCTGTTTTTT. Encoded protein: CATSDSASRNTGELFF. This chain uses TRBV24-1 with TRBJ2-2; possible D gene TRBD2, 5 bases. Trimming left V 2 bases short and J 1 base short, with 10 bases between. The CDR3 is 16 amino acids. Germline CDR1 KGHDR, CDR2 SFDVKD.

V is TRBV7-3 and J is TRBJ2-1, with TRBD2 identical over 11 bases. Germline loops: CDR1 SGHTA, CDR2 FQGTGA. This CDR3 has 14 residues. The ends lost 5 bases at V and 6 bases at J; junction bases unmatched: 3. For the CDR3, the DNA is TGTGCCAGCAGCCCGGGGACTAGCGGCAATGAGCAGTTCTTC. It specifies CASSPGTSGNEQFF.

The genes are TRBV28 and TRBJ2-5; 9 bases map to TRBD1. Germline CDR1 is MDHEN and CDR2 is SYDVKM. The J segment lost 5 bases and the V segment lost 6 bases, leaving 13 bases of the junction unmatched. The CDR3 contains 16 residues. The CDR3 DNA follows: TGTGCCAGCAGGGGACGGGACAGGGCTTCCAAGGAGACCCAGTACTTC. This gives the protein CASRGRDRASKETQYF. The full variable domain, in which reference TRBV28 and TRBJ2-5 provide the parts outside the CDR3, is DVKVTQSSRYLVKRTGEKVFLECVQDMDHENMFWYRQDPGLGLRLIYFSYDVKMKEKGDIPEGYSVSREKKERFSLILESASTNQTSMYLCASRGRDRASKETQYFGPGTRLLVL.

The chain links TRBV6-2 or TRBV6-3 to TRBJ1-5; possible D gene TRBD1, 5 bases. This CDR3 region has 18 residues. Germline values: CDR1 MNHEY, CDR2 SVGEGT. Trimming took 6 bases from V and 4 from J, leaving 25 bases between them. Here the CDR3 reads CASSILRQGAAFNQPQHF. CDR3 bases: TGTGCCAGCAGCATCCTCCGCCAGGGTGCCGCTTTTAATCAGCCCCAGCATTTT.

The rearrangement uses TRBV28 and TRBJ1-5, with TRBD1 as a possible D gene (6 bases). The germline V gene has CDR1 MDHEN and CDR2 SYDVKM. This CDR3 has 14 amino acids. The V gene lost 5 bases and the J gene lost 9 bases, with 17 bases spanning the gap. The CDR3 sequence: CASSPSQGNRPQHF. Here the CDR3 DNA reads TGTGCCAGCAGTCCATCACAGGGAAATAGGCCCCAGCATTTT.

The chain couples TRBV7-9 to TRBJ1-2; TRBD1 matches 7 bases. Germline lookup yields CDR1 SEHNR and CDR2 FQNEAQ (reference sequence). This CDR3 contains 15 residues. Germline trimming cut 5 bases from V and 3 bases from J; bases unmatched to any gene: 9. CDR3 DNA: TGTGCCAGCAGCGTAAACCCAGGACAGGACTATGGCTACACCTTC. This sequence encodes CASSVNPGQDYGYTF.

This clone appeared a single time. This chain uses TRBV19 with TRBJ1-5; tentative D call: TRBD1 (6 bases). Trimming left V 4 bases short and J 0 bases short, with 10 bases between. CDR3 length: 15 residues. Germline V gene lookup returns CDR1 LNHDA and CDR2 SQIVND (reference sequence). CDR3 bases: TGTGCCAGTAGTACCCAGGGGATTAGCAATCAGCCCCAGCATTTT. Protein sequence: CASSTQGISNQPQHF.

The chain has TRBV5-6 and TRBJ2-5, with a possible D match to TRBD1 (5 bases). Trimming pared 0 bases from V and 1 base from J, leaving 13 bases between. The CDR3 is made up of 16 amino acids. Germline V gene data show CDR1 as SGHDT and CDR2 as YYEEEE. CDR3 DNA sequence: TGTGCCAGCAGCTTGGAGGGGTCGGCAGCCCAAGAGACCCAGTACTTC. Translation gives CASSLEGSAAQETQYF.

The chain uses TRBV7-3 and TRBJ1-2, with 8 bases identical to TRBD1. Germline CDR1 reads SGHTA; CDR2 reads FQGTGA. This CDR3 is built from 15 residues. V shed 5 bases and J 2 bases; nucleotides not matched to a gene: 7. CDR3 coding DNA: TGTGCCAGCAGCCCCGGACAGGGTCGGAACTATGGCTACACCTTC. This encodes CASSPGQGRNYGYTF.

The genes are TRBV3-1 (or the pseudogene TRBV3-2) and TRBJ2-1, with D perhaps matching TRBD2 (6 bases). Deletions cut 5 bases from V and 0 bases from J, with 14 bases between. Germline V gene sequence: CDR1 LGHDT, CDR2 YNNKEL (reference sequence). The CDR3 consists of 16 residues. In DNA, the CDR3 is TGTGCCAGCAGCACGCGGGACTCCATCTCCTACAATGAGCAGTTCTTC. It is translated as CASSTRDSISYNEQFF.

The chain joins TRBV20-1 to TRBJ1-1; possible D gene TRBD1, 5 bases. V gave up 3 bases and J gave up 5 bases, with 7 bases separating them. This CDR3 has 11 amino acids. Germline V gene data show CDR1 as DFQATT and CDR2 as SNEGSKA (reference sequence). The CDR3 spells CSAREGTEAFF. The CDR3, as DNA: TGCAGTGCTAGGGAGGGGACTGAAGCTTTCTTT.

The rearrangement joins TRBV3-1 (or the pseudogene TRBV3-2) to TRBJ2-5; TRBD2 matches at 9 bases. CDR3 size: 15 residues. Germline loops: CDR1 LGHDT, CDR2 YNNKEL (reference sequence). J was trimmed by 5 bases and V by 3 bases; bases with no gene match: 7. The DNA for the CDR3 is TGTGCCAGCAGCCAGACTAGCGGAAGCCGGGAGACCCAGTACTTC. Encoded protein: CASSQTSGSRETQYF.

The chain joins TRBV5-4 to TRBJ2-3; 9 bases are a match to TRBD2. V trimming: 1 base; J trimming: 2 bases; junction bases outside the gene matches: 5. There are 16 residues in the CDR3. Germline V lookup: CDR1 SGHNT, CDR2 YYREEE (reference sequence). CDR3 nucleotide sequence: TGTGCCAGCAGCTTGAGTAGCGGGAGAACCACAGATACGCAGTATTTT. Residues: CASSLSSGRTTDTQYF.

The rearrangement links TRBV2 to TRBJ2-1; 8 bases align to TRBD2. Trimming removed 7 bases from V and 10 bases from J; junction bases left unmatched: 6. The CDR3 runs 12 residues. CDR1 and CDR2 (germline): SNHLY, FYNNEI. The CDR3 DNA sequence: TGTGCCAGCATTGGACTAGCAACCGAGCAGTTCTTC. Protein sequence: CASIGLATEQFF. Full variable domain (outside the CDR3, taken from reference TRBV2 and TRBJ2-1): EPEVTQTPSHQVTQMGQEVILRCVPISNHLYFYWYRQILGQKVEFLVSFYNNEISEKSEIFDDQFSVERPDGSNFTLKIRSTKLEDSAMYFCASIGLATEQFFGPGTRLTVL.

The gene calls are TRBV7-3 and TRBJ2-5; D is possibly TRBD2 (6 bases). The germline V gene encodes CDR1 SGHTA and CDR2 FQGTGA. V lost 5 bases and J lost 7, with 20 bases in between. The CDR3 covers 15 residues. Here the CDR3 DNA reads TGTGCCAGCAGCCCCAACCGTGAGCGGGCGGGGACCCAGTACTTC. Amino acids: CASSPNRERAGTQYF.

This chain joins TRBV27 and TRBJ2-1; no clear D gene. The germline CDR1 and CDR2 sequences are MNHEY and SMNVEV (reference sequence). The ends were cut back, 5 bases at V and 4 bases at J, with 12 bases in the middle. The CDR3 runs to 14 residues. The CDR3 DNA sequence: TGTGCCAGCAGTCCCACGGGTTTATACAATGAGCAGTTCTTC. Residues: CASSPTGLYNEQFF.

In DNA form, the CDR3 reads TGCGCCAGCAGCCAAGTGATTTCAGGGGCGATCTCTGGGGCCAACGTCCTGACTTTC. Protein product: CASSQVISGAISGANVLTF. The chain couples TRBV4-1 to TRBJ2-6; D is perhaps TRBD1 (6 bases). Germline V CDR1 and CDR2: MGHRA, YSYEKL. Trimming removed 1 base at V and 0 bases at J, with 16 bases between. The CDR3 totals 19 residues.

This clone showed up just a few times. The chain links TRBV19 to TRBJ2-2, with 7 nucleotides matching TRBD1. CDR3 size: 14 residues. V lost 8 bases, J lost 0 bases, and 3 bases stayed unmatched. Germline V gene data show CDR1 as LNHDA and CDR2 as SQIVND (reference sequence). The CDR3 protein is CASSGTANTGELFF. Written as DNA, the CDR3 is TGTGCCAGTTCCGGGACAGCGAACACCGGGGAGCTGTTTTTT.

V usage is TRBV19 and J usage is TRBJ2-1; 11 bases agree with TRBD2. CDR1 and CDR2 (germline): LNHDA, SQIVND (reference sequence). The CDR3 totals 14 residues. With V trimmed by 6 bases and J by 8 bases, 6 bases remained unmatched. This CDR3 is CASRPLAGGHEQFF. Written as DNA, the CDR3 is TGTGCCAGTAGGCCCCTAGCGGGAGGTCATGAGCAGTTCTTC.

The genes are TRBV3-1 (or the pseudogene TRBV3-2) and TRBJ2-3; 9 nucleotides line up with TRBD2. Germline CDR1 is LGHDT and CDR2 is YNNKEL (reference sequence). CDR3 length: 18 residues. J was trimmed by 0 bases and V by 4 bases; bases with no gene match: 11. The CDR3 loop is CASSRSSGAFLSTDTQYF. The DNA of the CDR3 is TGTGCCAGCAGCCGTTCTAGCGGGGCCTTCTTAAGCACAGATACGCAGTATTTT.

This chain connects TRBV3-1 (or the pseudogene TRBV3-2) to TRBJ2-7, with 10 bases lining up with TRBD1. Unmatched junction bases numbered 4, after V lost 3 bases and J lost 5 bases. CDR3 length: 14 residues. Looked up from germline, CDR1 is LGHDT and CDR2 is YNNKEL (reference sequence). The CDR3 sequence: CASSHTGTGDEQYF. The DNA of the CDR3 is TGTGCCAGCAGCCATACCGGGACAGGGGACGAGCAGTACTTC.

The rearrangement links TRBV18 to TRBJ1-5; 7 positions agree with TRBD1. The germline V gene encodes CDR1 KGHSH and CDR2 LQKENI. CDR3 length: 16 residues. Trimming cost V 5 bases and J 4 bases; bases outside gene matches: 11. The DNA of the CDR3 is TGTGCCAGCTCAGTACAGGGGAGTGGGGGAAATCAGCCCCAGCATTTT. The encoded protein is CASSVQGSGGNQPQHF.

This chain joins TRBV27 and TRBJ2-3; 8 positions agree with TRBD2. Germline CDR1 reads MNHEY; CDR2 reads SMNVEV (reference sequence). Losses at the gene ends were 5 bases for V and 4 bases for J; bases not matched to a gene: 14. The CDR3 spans 17 residues. The CDR3 DNA sequence: TGTGCCAGCAGTCCCCTCCTAAGCGGGAGAGGAGCAGATACGCAGTATTTT. This codes for CASSPLLSGRGADTQYF.

This clone was counted once. The chain uses TRBV27 and TRBJ2-7, with D perhaps matching TRBD2 (6 bases). V lost 3 bases, J lost 4 bases, and 13 bases lay in between. This CDR3 contains 14 residues. Germline values: CDR1 MNHEY, CDR2 SMNVEV (reference sequence). The CDR3 reads CASSFAGQAYEQYF. For the CDR3, the DNA is TGTGCCAGCAGTTTCGCGGGGCAGGCTTACGAGCAGTACTTC.

The chain links TRBV18 to TRBJ2-1; a possible D gene is TRBD2 (6 bases). This CDR3 has 16 amino acids. CDR1 is KGHSH and CDR2 is LQKENI in the germline V gene. Trimming took off 3 bases at V and 6 bases at J, with 18 bases between the two ends. The CDR3 coding sequence is TGTGCCAGCTCACCCCGCGTTGGAGGGGATAGCAATGAGCAGTTCTTC. Translated: CASSPRVGGDSNEQFF.

CDR3 amino acids: CATISPYEQYF. The CDR3 DNA sequence: TGTGCCACCATAAGCCCCTACGAGCAGTACTTC. This chain joins TRBV28 and TRBJ2-7; no clear D gene. Germline V gene sequence: CDR1 MDHEN, CDR2 SYDVKM. The CDR3 loop spans 11 amino acids. Trimming removed 10 bases from V and 2 bases from J, with 9 bases in between.

The CDR3, as DNA: TGTGCCAGCAGTCCCTCGGACAGGGTGGGTTCACCCCTCCACTTT. This codes for CASSPSDRVGSPLHF. The chain employs TRBV28 and TRBJ1-6; 8 bases align to TRBD1. The germline CDR1 and CDR2 sequences are MDHEN and SYDVKM. J was trimmed by 9 bases and V by 5 bases; bases with no gene match: 9. The CDR3 is 15 amino acids.

V gene TRBV28 combines with J gene TRBJ2-6; a weak D match, TRBD2 (5 bases). The ends were cut back, 4 bases at V and 3 bases at J, with 10 bases in the middle. The CDR3 contains 15 residues. Germline loops: CDR1 MDHEN, CDR2 SYDVKM. The CDR3 sequence is CASSSRGGGANVLTF. The DNA of the CDR3 is TGTGCCAGCAGTTCCCGGGGTGGTGGGGCCAACGTCCTGACTTTC.

Comments on this clone: Distinct nucleotide sequences in the sample also encode this CDR3. The V and J genes are TRBV7-8 and TRBJ2-7, with D possibly matching TRBD1 (6 bases). The CDR3 extends over 14 amino acids. Trimming took 4 bases from V and 0 from J, leaving 10 bases between them. The germline CDR1 and CDR2 sequences are SGHVS and FQNEAQ. CDR3 residues: CASSSGTTSYEQYF. Here the CDR3 DNA reads TGTGCCAGCAGCTCCGGGACAACCTCCTACGAGCAGTACTTC.